Presented here are 11 T cell receptor beta chains from one specimen sequenced in a study of cytomegalovirus exposure and HLA in healthy donors. Primers: 60 Vbeta forward and 13 Jbeta reverse. The method was immunoSEQ multiplex PCR; TCRdb's version includes in-frame clones alone and lacks a portion of them. The sample has 100,000 or so clones, around 74% seen once. The sequenced sample consisted of PBMCs. The source of these receptors is a woman aged 40 to 49 in good health and CMV-seronegative.

This clone has just a few counts. The junction and the germline gene differ at one end; a read error may be behind it. The rearrangement uses TRBV7-9 and TRBJ2-7; 10 nucleotides agree with TRBD1. CDR3 length: 19 amino acids. Germline assignment: CDR1 SEHNR and CDR2 FQNEAQ (reference sequence). The CDR3 is CSSSLQYLGGGTGVYEQYF. The CDR3 bases are TGTTCCAGCAGCTTACAATACCTTGGTGGCGGGACAGGGGTCTACGAGCAGTACTTC.

The chain employs TRBV11-2 and TRBJ1-2; 8 positions match TRBD1. CDR1 is SGHAT, CDR2 FQNNGV, per germline. The ends lost 4 bases at V and 3 bases at J; junction bases unmatched: 10. CDR3 length: 16 residues. CDR3 amino acids: CASSSIRQGRDYGYTF. In nucleotides, the CDR3 is TGTGCCAGCAGCTCCATAAGACAGGGGCGGGACTATGGCTACACCTTC. The full variable domain, rest sourced from reference TRBV11-2 and TRBJ1-2, is EAGVAQSPRYKIIEKRQSVAFWCNPISGHATLYWYQQILGQGPKLLIQFQNNGVVDDSQLPKDRFSAERLKGVDSTLKIQPAKLEDSAVYLCASSSIRQGRDYGYTFGSGTRLTVV.

The chain uses TRBV14 and TRBJ2-3; TRBD2 agrees at 9 bases. The CDR3 spans 17 residues. Germline CDR1 reads SGHDN; CDR2 reads FVKESK. J gave up 2 bases and V 0 bases, and 6 bases lay outside the gene matches. The CDR3: CASSQERLAGYTDTQYF. In DNA, the CDR3 is TGTGCCAGCAGCCAAGAGCGGCTAGCGGGATACACAGATACGCAGTATTTT.

Points on this clone: Germline is not matched at one junction end, which may reflect a read error. V and J are TRBV7-9 and TRBJ1-1; tentative D call: TRBD1 (5 bases). The CDR3 consists of 16 residues. Germline V gene lookup returns CDR1 SEHNR and CDR2 FQNEAQ (reference sequence). The CDR3 nucleotides read TGTTCCAGCAGCTCTCGACTTGGGGGGGGGAACACTGAAGCTTTCTTT. Protein sequence: CSSSSRLGGGNTEAFF.

V and J are TRBV7-9 and TRBJ2-5; TRBD2 matches at 7 bases. Trimming cost V 0 bases and J 2 bases; bases outside gene matches: 3. The CDR3 length is 15 residues. Germline V gives CDR1 SEHNR, CDR2 FQNEAQ (reference sequence). CDR3 nucleotides: TGTGCCAGCAGCTTAGCTCTAGCGGATCAAGAGACCCAGTACTTC. Translating it yields CASSLALADQETQYF.

This chain links TRBV9 with TRBJ1-2; D not resolved. The CDR3 sequence is 13 residues long. Trimming left V 0 bases short and J 2 bases short, with 5 bases between. Germline CDR1 reads SGDLS; CDR2 reads YYNGEE. The CDR3 bases are TGTGCCAGCAGCGTAGGGCAGAACTATGGCTACACCTTC. It is translated as CASSVGQNYGYTF.

The chain recombines TRBV5-1 with TRBJ1-5; possible D gene TRBD1, 5 bases. Trimming removed 4 bases from V and 0 bases from J, with 11 bases in between. Looked up from germline, CDR1 is SGHRS and CDR2 is YFSETQ. This CDR3 has 15 residues. This CDR3 reads CASSPGGGSNQPQHF. For the CDR3, the DNA is TGCGCCAGCAGCCCCGGCGGGGGTAGCAATCAGCCCCAGCATTTT.

The V gene is TRBV4-2, the J gene TRBJ2-7; D is unresolved. Trimming left V 4 bases short and J 4 bases short, with 8 bases between. This CDR3 spans 12 amino acids. Germline CDR1 and CDR2: LGHNA and YNFKEQ. In DNA form, the CDR3 reads TGTGCCAGCAGCCCCTCAGGTTACGAGCAGTACTTC. Translating gives CASSPSGYEQYF.

The chain is built from TRBV7-2 and TRBJ2-1; D is perhaps TRBD2 (6 bases). This CDR3 contains 15 residues. V lost 7 bases and J 1 base, leaving 14 bases between the germline ends. Germline V lookup: CDR1 SGHTA, CDR2 FQGNSA. The CDR3: CASTQLAGSYNEQFF. CDR3 coding DNA: TGTGCCAGCACACAGTTGGCGGGGTCCTACAATGAGCAGTTCTTC.

CDR3 in amino acids: CASSPRDSKSSYNEQFF. The DNA of the CDR3 is TGTGCCAGCAGCCCCCGGGACAGCAAGAGCTCCTACAATGAGCAGTTCTTC. The chain has TRBV21-1 and TRBJ2-1; the table assigns TRBD1, which was not confirmed against the DNA. TRBV21-1 is recorded as a pseudogene. This CDR3 region has 17 residues.

The chain links TRBV7-9 to TRBJ1-2; D ambiguous. Trimming cost V 10 bases and J 2 bases, with 20 bases left between them. CDR3 size: 15 residues. From germline, CDR1 is SEHNR and CDR2 FQNEAQ (reference sequence). DNA for the CDR3: TGTGCCACCGAAACACCCCGAGGAACAAACTATGGCTACACCTTC. It is translated as CATETPRGTNYGYTF.